This TCR beta chain stems from a study of blood T cell repertoires in COVID-19. As for the study in general: Acute-phase and convalescent COVID-19 samples originated in the United States, Italy and Spain. PBMCs, B-cell-depleted T cells, or T cells provided the cDNA or gDNA that made up the material.

Deletions cut 3 bases from V and 4 bases from J, with 18 bases between. CDR1 MNHEY and CDR2 SVGEGT come from the germline V gene. The CDR3 has 17 residues. In the original processing: Amplified reference gene primers provided the basis for estimating nucleated cell counts. Clones were read by immunoSEQ multiplex PCR, and TCRdb kept only the in-frame ones, dropping some. The DNA gave D and trimming, while V, J and clone size come from that table. The data contain 90,000 to 120,000 clones, around four fifths of them singletons. The sequenced sample consisted of peripheral blood. This receptor was taken from a man aged 65-85 years with acute or convalescent COVID-19. The chain joins TRBV6-2 or TRBV6-3 to TRBJ2-2; possibly TRBD2 for D (5 bases). The CDR3: CASSYGKGDLLTGELFF. Here the CDR3 DNA reads TGTGCCAGCAGTTATGGCAAGGGAGACCTGCTCACCGGGGAGCTGTTTTTT.